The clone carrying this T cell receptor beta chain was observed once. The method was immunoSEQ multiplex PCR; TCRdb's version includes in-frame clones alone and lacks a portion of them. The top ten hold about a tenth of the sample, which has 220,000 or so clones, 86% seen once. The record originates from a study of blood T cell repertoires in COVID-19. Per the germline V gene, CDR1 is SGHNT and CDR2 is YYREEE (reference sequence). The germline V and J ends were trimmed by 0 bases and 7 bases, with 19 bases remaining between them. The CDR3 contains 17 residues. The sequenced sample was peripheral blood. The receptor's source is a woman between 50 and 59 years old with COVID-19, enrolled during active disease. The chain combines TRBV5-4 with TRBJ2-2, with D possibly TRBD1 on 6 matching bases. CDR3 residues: CASSLGGVQGYGGELFF. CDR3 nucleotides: TGTGCCAGCAGCTTGGGGGGCGTACAGGGCTACGGCGGGGAGCTGTTTTTT.